This TCR beta chain stems from a study of blood T cell repertoires in COVID-19. Clones were sequenced by immunoSEQ multiplex PCR, and TCRdb holds only the in-frame ones, with some missing. The sample lists roughly 180,000 clones, roughly 85% occurring once. CDR3 size: 17 residues. V gave up 2 bases and J gave up 3 bases; unmatched junction bases: 10. CDR1 is MNHNS, CDR2 SASEGT, per germline. The chain joins TRBV6-1 to TRBJ2-7; 10 bases fit TRBD2. Sample: PBMCs or T cells enriched from blood (not recorded which). The sequence came from a woman in her fifties or sixties who had recovered from COVID-19. The CDR3 bases are TGTGCCAGCAGTGAATACGTCCTGGCTAGCGGGAGCTACGAGCAGTACGTC. Protein product: CASSEYVLASGSYEQYV.